This passage covers 32 T cell receptor beta chains from one sample sequenced in a study of memory CD4+ T cells and cytomegalovirus serostatus. Single viable CD3+CD4+CD8-CD45RO+ cells were sorted as the memory CD4+ T cells. Repertoires were generated with immunoSEQ multiplex PCR, while TCRdb's copy carries only in-frame clones and drops some. The table includes some 87,000 clones, under 90% detected once. Sequencing was performed on memory CD4+ T cells from blood. These receptors all come from an adult in good health and CMV-seropositive.

The chain has TRBV30 and TRBJ2-3, with 9 bases fitting TRBD1. The CDR3 sequence is 14 residues long. Trimming took 8 bases from V and 4 from J; bases not matched to a gene: 10. CDR1 is GTSNPN, CDR2 SVGIG, per germline (reference sequence). CDR3 sequence (DNA): TGTGCCGGAAGACAGGGGGGAGGCGCAGATACGCAGTATTTT. Translation gives CAGRQGGGADTQYF.

The chain combines TRBV9 with TRBJ2-6, with no clear D. Trimming took 4 bases from V and 4 from J, leaving 6 bases between them. The CDR3 covers 13 residues. Germline V lookup: CDR1 SGDLS, CDR2 YYNGEE. CDR3 residues: CASSFPGANVLTF. CDR3 in DNA: TGTGCCAGCAGCTTTCCCGGGGCCAACGTCCTGACTTTC.

V usage is TRBV28 and J usage is TRBJ1-2; 9 nucleotides line up with TRBD1. The CDR3 loop spans 14 amino acids. Germline values: CDR1 MDHEN, CDR2 SYDVKM. Losses at the gene ends were 6 bases for V and 8 bases for J; bases not matched to a gene: 10. CDR3 sequence (DNA): TGTGCCAGCAGCCAGGGACAGGGAAGTGGGGGCTACACCTTC. Its translation is CASSQGQGSGGYTF.

This sequence joins TRBV30 and TRBJ2-7; TRBD2 is a possible D gene (5 bases). V was cut by 0 bases and J by 0 bases, with 9 bases left in between. Germline CDR1 and CDR2: GTSNPN and SVGIG (reference sequence). This CDR3 has 14 residues. CDR3 DNA: TGTGCCTGGAGTGTTGGTAGCGACTCCTACGAGCAGTACTTC. Its translation: CAWSVGSDSYEQYF.

The gene calls are TRBV5-1 and TRBJ1-1; D gene unclear. Germline V gene lookup returns CDR1 SGHRS and CDR2 YFSETQ. There are 16 residues in the CDR3. V gave up 1 base and J gave up 1 base, with 14 bases separating them. The CDR3 sequence is CASSLNGPAGNTEAFF. The DNA for the CDR3 is TGCGCCAGCAGCTTGAACGGTCCAGCCGGGAACACTGAAGCTTTCTTT.

The chain employs TRBV11-1 and TRBJ1-2; unclear D gene. V was pared by 3 bases and J by 5 bases, with 10 bases between. The CDR3 covers 13 residues. From germline, CDR1 is SGHAT and CDR2 FQDESV (reference sequence). CDR3 loop: CASSFGAMYGYTF. In nucleotides, the CDR3 is TGTGCCAGCAGCTTTGGCGCGATGTATGGCTACACCTTC. Filled out from reference TRBV11-1 and TRBJ1-2, the complete variable domain reads EAEVAQSPRYKITEKSQAVAFWCDPISGHATLYWYRQILGQGPELLVQFQDESVVDDSQLPKDRFSAERLKGVDSTLKIQPAELGDSAMYLCASSFGAMYGYTFGSGTRLTVV.

The chain combines TRBV11-3 with TRBJ2-5; D ambiguous. The V end was cut by 0 bases, the J end by 5 bases, with 7 bases between. The CDR3 totals 13 residues. Germline lookup yields CDR1 SGHNT and CDR2 YENEEA. The CDR3: CASSLDRAETQYF. CDR3 DNA: TGTGCCAGCAGCTTAGATCGTGCGGAGACCCAGTACTTC.

The rearrangement uses TRBV9 and TRBJ2-5; tentatively, D is TRBD1 (6 bases). Between the trimmed V and J ends, which lost 2 bases and 4 bases, there was a span of 15 bases. The length of the CDR3 is 15 residues. Per germline, CDR1 SGDLS and CDR2 YYNGEE. CDR3 amino acids: CASSVRGLGSETQYF. As DNA, the CDR3 is TGTGCCAGCAGCGTCAGGGGATTAGGCTCAGAGACCCAGTACTTC.

CDR3 amino acids: CASSPSAPMSSGNTIYF. The CDR3 DNA sequence: TGTGCCAGCTCACCCTCGGCACCGATGAGCTCTGGAAACACCATATATTTT. This chain connects TRBV18 to TRBJ1-3; D gene uncertain. V was pared by 3 bases and J by 0 bases, with 15 bases between. CDR3 size: 17 residues. The germline V gene has CDR1 KGHSH and CDR2 LQKENI.

The rearrangement joins TRBV28 to TRBJ1-2, with 8 bases lining up with TRBD1. J gave up 4 bases and V 0 bases, and 1 base lay outside the gene matches. Germline-derived CDR1 and CDR2 are MDHEN and SYDVKM. The CDR3 has 14 residues. CDR3 sequence reads: CASSLWDRAYGYTF. CDR3 in DNA: TGTGCCAGCAGTTTATGGGACAGGGCCTATGGCTACACCTTC.

The chain joins TRBV13 to TRBJ2-6; the D gene is possibly TRBD1 (6 bases). The CDR3 contains 18 residues. Germline CDR1 is PRHDT and CDR2 is FYEKMQ (reference sequence). Between the trimmed V and J ends, which lost 5 bases and 0 bases, there was a span of 17 bases. The CDR3: CASSPKGHQNSGANVLTF. The CDR3 bases are TGTGCCAGCAGCCCAAAGGGACACCAGAACTCTGGGGCCAACGTCCTGACTTTC.

This chain links TRBV29-1 with TRBJ2-7; TRBD2 aligns across 8 bases. V was clipped by 4 bases and J by 6 bases; unmatched bases: 17. This CDR3 contains 16 residues. Looked up from germline, CDR1 is SQVTM and CDR2 is ANQGSEA. The CDR3 sequence is CSVVTSGSQVNSEQYF. The CDR3 DNA reads TGCAGCGTTGTCACTAGCGGTTCCCAAGTAAACTCCGAGCAGTACTTC.

The V gene is TRBV28, the J gene TRBJ1-1; possible D gene TRBD1, 6 bases. V dropped 3 bases and J dropped 0 bases, with 17 bases sitting between them. Per the germline V gene, CDR1 is MDHEN and CDR2 is SYDVKM. CDR3 size: 17 residues. CDR3 sequence: CASSFVSAGDVNTEAFF. CDR3 coding DNA: TGTGCCAGCAGTTTTGTTTCGGCAGGGGATGTGAACACTGAAGCTTTCTTT.

The chain carries TRBV6-1 and TRBJ1-6; possibly TRBD1 for D (5 bases). V was shortened by 0 bases and J by 8 bases, with 14 bases between the two germline ends. CDR1 and CDR2 (germline): MNHNS, SASEGT. The CDR3 totals 16 residues. The CDR3 DNA reads as TGTGCCAGCAGTGAAGCGCCCCAGGGAGGTTATTCACCCCTCCACTTT. Amino acid sequence: CASSEAPQGGYSPLHF.

The V and J genes are TRBV5-1 and TRBJ2-7; D possibly corresponds to TRBD1 (6 bases). Trimming left V 7 bases short and J 4 bases short, with 12 bases between. The CDR3 length is 12 residues. CDR1 and CDR2 (germline): SGHRS, YFSETQ. CDR3 in amino acids: CASSTGSYEQYF. The CDR3 nucleotides are TGCGCCAGCTCTACAGGGTCTTACGAGCAGTACTTC.

CDR3 loop: CSVERDSHTDTQYF. CDR3 bases: TGCAGCGTTGAACGGGACTCCCACACAGATACGCAGTATTTT. The V gene is TRBV29-1, the J gene TRBJ2-3, with D possibly being TRBD2 (6 bases). Germline V gene sequence: CDR1 SQVTM, CDR2 ANQGSEA. The CDR3 is made up of 14 amino acids. Trimming pared 2 bases from V and 2 bases from J, leaving 11 bases between.

This clone was detected a few times. The chain couples TRBV18 to TRBJ1-2; TRBD1 agrees at 7 bases. The CDR3 is 15 amino acids. V gave up 3 bases and J gave up 2 bases; unmatched junction bases: 6. Germline V lookup: CDR1 KGHSH, CDR2 LQKENI. Here the CDR3 reads CASSPTGAANYGYTF. CDR3 in DNA: TGTGCCAGCTCACCCACAGGGGCAGCCAACTATGGCTACACCTTC.

The rearrangement links TRBV7-2 to TRBJ1-5, with D unclear. The CDR3 totals 14 residues. Germline CDR1 and CDR2: SGHTA and FQGNSA. V was cut by 1 base and J by 5 bases, with 9 bases left in between. CDR3 in DNA: TGTGCCAGCAGCTTAGAGATAGGGTATCAGCCCCAGCATTTT. Amino acids: CASSLEIGYQPQHF.

The chain uses TRBV2 and TRBJ1-4, with TRBD1 as a possible D gene (6 bases). The germline gives CDR1 SNHLY, CDR2 FYNNEI. The germline V and J ends were trimmed by 6 bases and 3 bases, with 11 bases remaining between them. The CDR3 is made up of 14 amino acids. Here the CDR3 DNA reads TGTGCCAGCAGGGGAGGGGGGGCTAATGAAAAACTGTTTTTT. Amino acids: CASRGGGANEKLFF.

The count of this clone is one. The CDR3 region has the DNA TGCGCCAGCAGCCAAGACGGCGTATCGGGCAATGAGCAGTTCTTC. Protein sequence: CASSQDGVSGNEQFF. The rearrangement joins TRBV4-3 to TRBJ2-1; D remains ambiguous. V was trimmed by 0 bases and J by 6 bases, leaving 12 bases between them. From germline, CDR1 is LGHNA and CDR2 YSLEER. The CDR3 loop spans 15 amino acids.

V is TRBV6-1 and J is TRBJ2-2; D gene ambiguous. Looked up from germline, CDR1 is MNHNS and CDR2 is SASEGT. V was cut by 3 bases and J by 1 base, with 12 bases left in between. The length of the CDR3 is 16 residues. The DNA of the CDR3 is TGTGCCAGCAGTGACGAAGGTAGCTTGAACACCGGGGAGCTGTTTTTT. This encodes CASSDEGSLNTGELFF.

The chain is built from TRBV6-5 and TRBJ2-7, with no clear D. Germline V gives CDR1 MNHEY, CDR2 SVGAGI. V dropped 6 bases and J dropped 3 bases, with 15 bases sitting between them. This CDR3 spans 14 amino acids. CDR3 loop: CASSPDAWNYEQYF. CDR3 DNA sequence: TGTGCCAGCAGCCCTGACGCCTGGAACTACGAGCAGTACTTC.

This chain links TRBV14 with TRBJ2-7; 8 positions agree with TRBD1. This CDR3 has 16 amino acids. Germline lookup yields CDR1 SGHDN and CDR2 FVKESK. Trimming removed 4 bases from V and 3 bases from J; junction bases left unmatched: 11. CDR3: CASSLTPGQGNYEQYF. CDR3 nucleotides: TGTGCCAGCAGCCTAACTCCCGGACAGGGAAACTACGAGCAGTACTTC.

The chain recombines TRBV10-3 with TRBJ2-1; 9 positions match TRBD2. Trimming at V came to 0 bases and at J to 3 bases, leaving 6 bases not matched to a gene. Germline V CDR1 and CDR2: ENHRY, SYGVKD. The CDR3 spans 17 residues. CDR3 amino acids: CAISESEAGGRYNEQFF. The CDR3 coding sequence is TGTGCCATCAGTGAGTCGGAGGCGGGAGGGCGCTACAATGAGCAGTTCTTC.

This chain connects TRBV5-1 to TRBJ1-5; maybe TRBD1 (5 bases). Trimming took 0 bases from V and 6 from J, leaving 7 bases between them. Per the germline V gene, CDR1 is SGHRS and CDR2 is YFSETQ. This CDR3 has 13 amino acids. CDR3 residues: CASSLEQGQPQHF. The DNA of the CDR3 is TGCGCCAGCAGCTTGGAGCAGGGTCAGCCCCAGCATTTT.

The rearrangement uses TRBV10-1 and TRBJ2-2; 9 bases align to TRBD1. The CDR3 covers 15 residues. V dropped 5 bases and J dropped 1; count of bases not matched to a gene: 2. The germline gives CDR1 WNHNN, CDR2 SYGVQD (reference sequence). CDR3 residues: CASSRTGVNTGELFF. Written as DNA, the CDR3 is TGCGCCAGCAGTCGGACAGGGGTGAACACCGGGGAGCTGTTTTTT.

CDR3 amino acids: CAISGTSGSPRGYTDTQYF. The CDR3 nucleotides read TGTGCCATCAGTGGGACTAGCGGGAGCCCTCGAGGGTACACAGATACGCAGTATTTT. The J gene is TRBJ2-3, the V gene TRBV10-3; 13 bases line up with TRBD2. Losses at the gene ends were 4 bases for V and 2 bases for J; bases not matched to a gene: 12. Germline loops: CDR1 ENHRY, CDR2 SYGVKD. The CDR3 is 19 residues long.

The J gene is TRBJ1-5, the V gene TRBV29-1, with D perhaps matching TRBD1 (6 bases). The germline CDR1 and CDR2 sequences are SQVTM and ANQGSEA. V lost 5 bases and J lost 5, with 13 bases in between. This CDR3 has 13 residues. In DNA form, the CDR3 reads TGCAGCGTTTCCACAGGGCCGGATCAGCCCCAGCATTTT. Its protein product is CSVSTGPDQPQHF.

The gene calls are TRBV28 and TRBJ1-1; 9 bases match TRBD1. Germline CDR1 MDHEN, CDR2 SYDVKM. With V trimmed by 6 bases and J by 5 bases, 10 bases remained unmatched. This CDR3 region has 15 residues. The CDR3 nucleotides read TGTGCCAGCAGGGGCTACAGGGGGCTCGGGACTGAAGCTTTCTTT. Translated: CASRGYRGLGTEAFF.

V is TRBV27 and J is TRBJ2-1; D unresolved. The CDR3 consists of 14 residues. V dropped 9 bases and J dropped 2 bases, with 14 bases sitting between them. CDR1 is MNHEY and CDR2 is SMNVEV in the germline V gene (reference sequence). CDR3: CASADGGAYNEQFF. Here the CDR3 DNA reads TGTGCCAGTGCTGACGGCGGAGCCTACAATGAGCAGTTCTTC.

This chain links TRBV7-2 with TRBJ2-6; 8 nucleotides line up with TRBD2. After removal of 3 bases from V and 2 bases from J, the junction contained 3 bases not matched to a gene. Germline V gene lookup returns CDR1 SGHTA and CDR2 FQGNSA. The CDR3 spans 16 residues. CDR3: CASSLTGGAGANVLTF. The DNA for the CDR3 is TGTGCCAGCAGCTTGACGGGAGGGGCTGGGGCCAACGTCCTGACTTTC. The entire variable domain, with the rest obtained from reference TRBV7-2 and TRBJ2-6, is as follows: GAGVSQSPSNKVTEKGKDVELRCDPISGHTALYWYRQSLGQGLEFLIYFQGNSAPDKSGLPSDRFSAERTGGSVSTLTIQRTQQEDSAVYLCASSLTGGAGANVLTFGAGSRLTVL.

This clone was detected only once. The V call is TRBV11-2, the J call TRBJ2-7, with 8 nucleotides matching TRBD2. After removal of 1 base from V and 3 bases from J, the junction contained 8 bases not matched to a gene. CDR1 and CDR2 (germline): SGHAT, FQNNGV. The CDR3 is made up of 16 amino acids. CDR3 sequence (DNA): TGTGCCAGCAGCTTAGCTTTTGCGGGAGGATACTACGAGCAGTACTTC. Translated: CASSLAFAGGYYEQYF.